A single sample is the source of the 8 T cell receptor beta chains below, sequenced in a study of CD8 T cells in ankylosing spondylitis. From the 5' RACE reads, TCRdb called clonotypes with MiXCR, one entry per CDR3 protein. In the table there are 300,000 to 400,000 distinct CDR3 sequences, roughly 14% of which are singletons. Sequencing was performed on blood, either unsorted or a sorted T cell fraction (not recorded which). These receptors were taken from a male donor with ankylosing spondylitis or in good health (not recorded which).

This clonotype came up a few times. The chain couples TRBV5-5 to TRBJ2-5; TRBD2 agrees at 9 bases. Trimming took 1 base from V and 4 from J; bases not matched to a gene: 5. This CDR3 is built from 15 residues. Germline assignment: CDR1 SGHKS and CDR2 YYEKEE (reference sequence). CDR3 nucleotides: TGTGCCAGCAGCTTGATGAGCGGGGGGCCAGAGACCCAGTACTTC. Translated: CASSLMSGGPETQYF.

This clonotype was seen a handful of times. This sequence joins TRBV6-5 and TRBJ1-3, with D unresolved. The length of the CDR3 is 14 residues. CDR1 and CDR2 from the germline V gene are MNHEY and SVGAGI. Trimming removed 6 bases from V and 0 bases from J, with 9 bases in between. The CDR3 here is CASSFSSSGNTIYF. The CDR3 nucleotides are TGTGCCAGCAGCTTCTCCAGCTCTGGAAACACCATATATTTT.

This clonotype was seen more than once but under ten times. This CDR3 reads CSAREVAEAFF. The DNA of the CDR3 is TGCAGTGCTAGAGAGGTGGCTGAAGCTTTCTTT. The gene calls are TRBV20-1 and TRBJ1-1, with D uncertain. Germline V gene sequence: CDR1 DFQATT, CDR2 SNEGSKA (reference sequence). The CDR3 loop spans 11 amino acids. V lost 0 bases and J 6 bases, leaving 5 bases between the germline ends.

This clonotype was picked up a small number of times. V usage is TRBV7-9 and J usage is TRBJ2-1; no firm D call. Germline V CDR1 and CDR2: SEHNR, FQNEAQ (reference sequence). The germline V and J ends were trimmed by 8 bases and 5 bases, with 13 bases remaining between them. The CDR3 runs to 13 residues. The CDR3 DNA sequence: TGTGCCAGCTCCCCCGAGGCCAACAATGAGCAGTTCTTC. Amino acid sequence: CASSPEANNEQFF.

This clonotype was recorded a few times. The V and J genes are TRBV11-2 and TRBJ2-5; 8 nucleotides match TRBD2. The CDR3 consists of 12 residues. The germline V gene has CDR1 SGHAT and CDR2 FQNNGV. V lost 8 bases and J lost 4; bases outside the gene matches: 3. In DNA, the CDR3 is TGTGCCAGCTTGGGACTAGGAGAGACCCAGTACTTC. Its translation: CASLGLGETQYF.

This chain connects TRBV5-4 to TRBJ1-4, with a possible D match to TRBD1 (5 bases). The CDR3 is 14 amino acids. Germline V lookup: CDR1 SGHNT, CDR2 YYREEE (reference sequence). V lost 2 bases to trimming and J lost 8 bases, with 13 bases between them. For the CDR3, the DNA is TGTGCCAGCAGCTTAATACAGGAGGGGGAAAAACTGTTTTTT. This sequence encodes CASSLIQEGEKLFF.

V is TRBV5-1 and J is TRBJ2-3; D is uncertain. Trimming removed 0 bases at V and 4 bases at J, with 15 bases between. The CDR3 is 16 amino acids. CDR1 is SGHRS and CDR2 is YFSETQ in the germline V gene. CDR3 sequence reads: CASSLEKRTAADTQYF. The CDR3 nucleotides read TGCGCCAGCAGCTTGGAAAAGCGAACGGCGGCAGATACGCAGTATTTT.

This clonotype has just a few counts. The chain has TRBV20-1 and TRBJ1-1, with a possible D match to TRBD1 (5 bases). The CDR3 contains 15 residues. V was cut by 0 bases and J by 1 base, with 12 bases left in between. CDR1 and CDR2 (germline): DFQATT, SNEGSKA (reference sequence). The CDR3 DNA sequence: TGCAGTGCTAGAGATGCAGGGAGAGGGAACACTGAAGCTTTCTTT. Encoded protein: CSARDAGRGNTEAFF.